This T cell receptor (beta chain) is from a study of cytomegalovirus exposure and HLA in healthy donors. It was with 60 Vbeta and 13 Jbeta primers that the PCR ran. Measured with immunoSEQ multiplex PCR; TCRdb has only the in-frame clones, and not every one. This sample has just over 150,000 clones, with 80% to 90% found just once. The CDR3 has 11 amino acids. Trimming left V 5 bases short and J 3 bases short, with 5 bases between. The germline CDR1 and CDR2 sequences are LNHDA and SQIVND (reference sequence). The table lists this clone with a count of one. This receptor was identified in a woman between 18 and 29 years old in good health and CMV-seronegative. The J gene is TRBJ2-7, the V gene TRBV19; tentatively, D is TRBD2 (5 bases). Material: PBMCs. In DNA form, the CDR3 reads TGTGCCAGTAGTCGGGGCTACGAGCAGTACTTC. Translated: CASSRGYEQYF.